One T cell receptor (beta chain) is described in this entry. Antigen specificity is unknown. These data belong to a study of graft-versus-host responses after intestinal transplantation. V was clipped by 5 bases and J by 11 bases, with 12 bases between them. Per germline, CDR1 MNHEY and CDR2 SVGAGI. The CDR3 runs to 11 residues. The table came from immunoSEQ multiplex PCR; TCRdb's copy has only in-frame clones and leaves some out. Of about 110,000 clones listed, roughly nine tenths are singletons. General study points: GvH clones appeared in recipient marrow, some first in ileum or blood. HvG clone declines early post-transplant were associated with peak circulating GvH levels.

Sequences were derived from unstimulated CD4+ T cells sorted from spleen or lymph node cells, sampled before transplant. The chain carries TRBV6-5 and TRBJ1-1, with D perhaps matching TRBD1 (6 bases). The sequence derives from a human donor who was the organ donor for an intestinal transplant. This CDR3 reads CASSGGVGAFF. In nucleotides, the CDR3 is TGTGCCAGCAGTGGGGGCGTGGGTGCTTTCTTT.